Listed here are 10 T cell receptor beta chains from one sample, sequenced in a study of regulatory T cells in long-lasting Graves disease. Through Arm-PCR of CDR3 regions and iRepertoire HTBI primers, TCR beta libraries were built. TCRdb reanalysed the multiplex PCR reads using MiXCR and keeps one entry per CDR3 protein. The sample records 580,000 or so distinct CDR3 sequences, about 16% being singletons. Noted time point: newly diagnosed GD, antithyroid drugs for less than 3 months. Isolated PBMC RNA provided the starting material for the TCR library. The sample was also linked to a second study, of T cells in Graves' hyperthyroidism and ophthalmopathy.

The sequencing here drew on peripheral blood mononuclear cells (PBMCs), taken at new diagnosis, from a patient treated with antithyroid drugs. Every receptor here comes from a young man with Graves disease.

This clonotype was counted a few times. The chain recombines TRBV5-1 with TRBJ2-1; D could derive from TRBD1 or TRBD2 (5 bases each). Trimming pared 4 bases from V and 9 bases from J, leaving 20 bases between. CDR3 size: 15 residues. CDR1 is SGHRS, CDR2 YFSETQ, per germline. In DNA form, the CDR3 reads TGCGCCAGCAGCGCTGGGACGACCGCGGGCGGTGAGCAGTTCTTC. Protein: CASSAGTTAGGEQFF.

This clonotype was recorded a few times. V is TRBV2 and J is TRBJ2-7; 8 bases fit TRBD2. Germline values: CDR1 SNHLY, CDR2 FYNNEI. The CDR3 sequence is 16 residues long. V shed 4 bases, J shed 3 bases, and the junction held 11 bases outside the gene matches. The CDR3 protein is CASSVLVVSGSYEQYF. The CDR3 DNA reads TGTGCCAGCAGTGTTCTCGTAGTCAGCGGGAGCTACGAGCAGTACTTC.

In this sample, this clonotype turned up many times. The chain has TRBV7-2 and TRBJ2-3, with TRBD2 as a possible D gene (5 bases). Germline CDR1 SGHTA, CDR2 FQGNSA. This CDR3 region has 15 residues. The V and J ends lost 5 bases and 4 bases respectively, with 16 bases between them. CDR3 sequence reads: CASSPQSGLADTQYF. CDR3 nucleotides: TGTGCCAGCAGCCCACAAAGCGGTCTCGCAGATACGCAGTATTTT.

This clonotype was observed many times. V gene TRBV6-1 combines with J gene TRBJ2-1; weak D call: TRBD2 (6 bases). Per germline, CDR1 MNHNS and CDR2 SASEGT. This CDR3 region has 16 residues. Deletions cut 3 bases from V and 0 bases from J, with 12 bases between. CDR3 in DNA: TGTGCCAGCAGTGAGTTCTCGGGAGACTCCTACAATGAGCAGTTCTTC. This sequence encodes CASSEFSGDSYNEQFF.

This clonotype has just a few counts. The chain joins TRBV2 to TRBJ2-1; maybe TRBD1 (5 bases). Trimming left V 7 bases short and J 7 bases short, with 14 bases between. The CDR3 covers 13 residues. CDR1 and CDR2 (germline): SNHLY, FYNNEI. In DNA, the CDR3 is TGTGCCAGCAAAAGACAAGGGGAAAATGAGCAGTTCTTC. It encodes CASKRQGENEQFF.

This clonotype has only a few counts. The chain recombines TRBV27 with TRBJ2-1; 8 bases are a match to TRBD1. Germline V gene sequence: CDR1 MNHEY, CDR2 SMNVEV (reference sequence). The CDR3 consists of 14 residues. The V segment lost 3 bases and the J segment 5 bases; nucleotides outside the gene matches: 3. The chain's CDR3 is CASSLNRGNNEQFF. The CDR3 nucleotides read TGTGCCAGCAGTTTGAACAGGGGGAACAATGAGCAGTTCTTC.

V and J are TRBV9 and TRBJ2-7, with 7 positions matching TRBD2. The germline V gene has CDR1 SGDLS and CDR2 YYNGEE. The J segment lost 5 bases and the V segment lost 4 bases, leaving 9 bases of the junction unmatched. The CDR3 length is 14 residues. The CDR3 loop is CASSPSGNPHEQYF. The CDR3 DNA reads TGTGCCAGCAGCCCCAGCGGGAACCCCCACGAGCAGTACTTC.

The CDR3 DNA follows: TGTGCCAGCGTCGAAAGCAGGGTCCAAGAGACCCAGTACTTC. Amino acids: CASVESRVQETQYF. This chain connects TRBV6-1 to TRBJ2-5; maybe TRBD1 (5 bases). This CDR3 region has 14 residues. The V and J ends lost 8 bases and 1 base respectively, with 14 bases between them. CDR1 and CDR2 (germline): MNHNS, SASEGT.

This clonotype was seen repeatedly, ten times or more. The chain carries TRBV5-1 and TRBJ1-2; the D gene is possibly TRBD1 (6 bases). The germline gives CDR1 SGHRS, CDR2 YFSETQ. The CDR3 has 13 amino acids. Trimming stripped 4 bases from V and 4 bases from J, with 11 bases between. The CDR3 spells CASSPTGFYGYTF. The DNA of the CDR3 is TGCGCCAGCAGCCCGACAGGATTCTATGGCTACACCTTC.

This clonotype was detected ten times or more. The gene calls are TRBV7-3 and TRBJ1-1; 9 nucleotides agree with TRBD1. CDR3 size: 16 residues. Germline V CDR1 and CDR2: SGHTA, FQGTGA. V gave up 1 base and J gave up 2 bases; unmatched junction bases: 5. The CDR3: CASSLKGTGSNTEAFF. The CDR3 nucleotides are TGTGCCAGCAGCTTAAAAGGGACAGGGTCTAACACTGAAGCTTTCTTT. The full variable domain, completed using reference TRBV7-3 and TRBJ1-1, is GAGVSQTPSNKVTEKGKYVELRCDPISGHTALYWYRQSLGQGPEFLIYFQGTGAADDSGLPNDRFFAVRPEGSVSTLKIQRTERGDSAVYLCASSLKGTGSNTEAFFGQGTRLTVV.